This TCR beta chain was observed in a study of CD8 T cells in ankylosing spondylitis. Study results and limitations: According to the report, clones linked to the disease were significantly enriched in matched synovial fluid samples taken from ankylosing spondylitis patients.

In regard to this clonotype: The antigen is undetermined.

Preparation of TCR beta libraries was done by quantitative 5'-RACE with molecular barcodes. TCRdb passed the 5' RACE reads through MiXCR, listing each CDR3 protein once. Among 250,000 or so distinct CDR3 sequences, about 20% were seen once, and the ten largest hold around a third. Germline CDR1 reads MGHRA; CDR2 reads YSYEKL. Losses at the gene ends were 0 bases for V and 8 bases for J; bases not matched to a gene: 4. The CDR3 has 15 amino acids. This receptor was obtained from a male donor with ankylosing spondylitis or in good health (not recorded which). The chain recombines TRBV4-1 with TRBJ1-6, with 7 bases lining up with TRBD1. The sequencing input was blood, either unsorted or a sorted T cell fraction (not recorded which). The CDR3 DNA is TGCGCCAGCAGCCAAGATACAGGGGTGGATTCACCCCTCCACTTT. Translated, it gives CASSQDTGVDSPLHF.